This T cell receptor beta chain stems from a study of T cell repertoires in cytomegalovirus infection. For the study at large: An indication of both CMV infection and matching HLA type came from public TCR beta signatures. Points from the study as a whole: Identification of carriers of CMV plus the relevant HLA was achieved through cumulative public TCR beta family frequency. There were HLA-C-restricted CMV-specific TCR beta clonotypes dominating the ex vivo response.

Germline V CDR1 and CDR2: LNHDA, SQIVND (reference sequence). Trimming took 7 bases from V and 3 from J; bases not matched to a gene: 9. The CDR3 covers 15 residues. Each CDR3 protein is one row after TCRdb ran MiXCR on the reads. The sample has about 740,000 distinct CDR3 sequences, 35% seen once. This clonotype was recorded a few times. The antigen remains undetermined. Input material: PBMCs. The TCR comes from a human donor in good health (CMV status not recorded). Some clones in this sample may be carry-over from other donors' samples. The chain employs TRBV19 and TRBJ1-5; TRBD1 matches 7 bases. The DNA for the CDR3 is TGTGCCAGTACTGTAGGGGGCCGGATCAATCAGCCCCAGCATTTT. It translates to CASTVGGRINQPQHF.